These 17 T cell receptor beta chains originate from one sample sequenced in a study of blood T cell repertoires in COVID-19. The table came from immunoSEQ multiplex PCR; TCRdb's copy has only in-frame clones and leaves some out. The sample lists over 200,000 clones, 87% occurring once. The sample was peripheral blood. These receptors were obtained from a man aged 55 to 70 who had recovered from COVID-19.

J is TRBJ1-2 and V is TRBV11-2; 9 nucleotides align to TRBD1. CDR3 size: 13 residues. Germline-derived CDR1 and CDR2 are SGHAT and FQNNGV. Unmatched junction bases numbered 5, after V lost 5 bases and J lost 7 bases. The chain's CDR3 is CASSPDRGLGYTF. Here the CDR3 DNA reads TGTGCCAGCAGCCCGGACAGGGGCCTTGGCTACACCTTC.

With regard to this clone: Relative to the germline gene, one junction end is altered; a read error may explain this. This chain uses TRBV5-4 with TRBJ2-1; TRBD2 matches 7 bases. The CDR3 consists of 13 residues. Germline-derived CDR1 and CDR2 are SGHNT and YYREEE (reference sequence). The CDR3 sequence is CASSSPGGPRGVF. DNA of the CDR3: TGTGCCAGCAGCTCACCCGGAGGACCACGGGGGGTCTTC.

The rearrangement joins TRBV11-2 to TRBJ2-7; D might be TRBD1 (6 bases). The germline V gene has CDR1 SGHAT and CDR2 FQNNGV. The CDR3 is made up of 13 amino acids. The V end was cut by 3 bases, the J end by 5 bases, with 11 bases between. CDR3 sequence reads: CASSFQGSHEQYF. DNA for the CDR3: TGTGCCAGCAGCTTTCAGGGGAGCCACGAGCAGTACTTC.

This chain connects TRBV3-1 (or the pseudogene TRBV3-2) to TRBJ2-7; the D gene is possibly TRBD1 (6 bases). V was trimmed by 2 bases and J by 2 bases, leaving 13 bases between them. Per the germline V gene, CDR1 is LGHDT and CDR2 is YNNKEL (reference sequence). The CDR3 totals 15 residues. CDR3 nucleotide sequence: TGTGCCAGCAGCCAACGACAGGACCTGCCCTACGAGCAGTACTTC. Its translation is CASSQRQDLPYEQYF.

This clone appeared once. This chain connects TRBV5-1 to TRBJ2-1; TRBD1 agrees at 8 bases. This CDR3 contains 16 residues. Germline V CDR1 and CDR2: SGHRS, YFSETQ. J lost 4 bases, V lost 5 bases, and 11 bases had no gene match. In DNA form, the CDR3 reads TGCGCCAGCAGTTTCTCCGACAGGGGCTGGTACAATGAGCAGTTCTTC. Encoded protein: CASSFSDRGWYNEQFF.

The V and J genes are TRBV5-4 and TRBJ2-5, with 8 bases identical to TRBD2. V shed 1 base, J shed 4 bases, and the junction held 3 bases outside the gene matches. This CDR3 comprises 14 residues. Germline CDR1 reads SGHNT; CDR2 reads YYREEE (reference sequence). The CDR3: CASSLRRGGETQYF. CDR3 nucleotide sequence: TGTGCCAGCAGCTTGCGCCGGGGGGGAGAGACCCAGTACTTC.

The chain carries TRBV9 and TRBJ1-1, with 10 bases lining up with TRBD1. Germline V gives CDR1 SGDLS, CDR2 YYNGEE. This CDR3 is built from 14 residues. V dropped 5 bases and J dropped 5; count of bases not matched to a gene: 6. CDR3 region: CASSGRGQGTEAFF. DNA for the CDR3: TGTGCCAGCAGTGGGAGGGGACAGGGGACTGAAGCTTTCTTT.

The chain combines TRBV15 with TRBJ2-7; no definite D call. CDR3 length: 15 residues. Germline values: CDR1 LNHNV, CDR2 YYDKDF (reference sequence). The V and J ends lost 3 bases and 4 bases respectively, with 16 bases between them. This CDR3 is CATSSPGRREYEQYF. The CDR3, as DNA: TGTGCCACCAGCAGTCCTGGGCGCAGAGAGTACGAGCAGTACTTC.

A single count supports this clone. V gene TRBV18 combines with J gene TRBJ1-2; 8 bases map to TRBD1. The junction had 17 bases not matched to a gene; V was cut back by 6 bases and J by 8 bases. This CDR3 has 16 amino acids. CDR1 and CDR2 from the germline V gene are KGHSH and LQKENI. CDR3: CASSSPGTGGVGGYTF. The CDR3, as DNA: TGTGCCAGCTCTTCACCCGGGACAGGCGGCGTCGGAGGCTACACCTTC.

V and J are TRBV19 and TRBJ2-5; the D gene is possibly TRBD1 (7 bases). The germline gives CDR1 LNHDA, CDR2 SQIVND (reference sequence). The CDR3 extends over 17 amino acids. The V end lost 3 bases, the J end lost 3 bases, and 20 bases lay between the germline ends. CDR3 sequence: CASSIPSGVQGKETQYF. The CDR3 DNA follows: TGTGCCAGTAGTATCCCATCGGGGGTACAGGGGAAAGAGACCCAGTACTTC.

The chain couples TRBV12-3 or TRBV12-4 to TRBJ1-2; D is perhaps TRBD1 (6 bases). The CDR3 contains 12 residues. The germline V and J ends were trimmed by 1 base and 6 bases, with 6 bases remaining between them. CDR3 residues: CASSLGGHGYTF. The DNA for the CDR3 is TGTGCCAGCAGTTTAGGGGGGCATGGCTACACCTTC.

This chain joins TRBV9 and TRBJ2-7; TRBD2 aligns across 11 bases. CDR3 size: 16 residues. V dropped 4 bases and J dropped 3; count of bases not matched to a gene: 9. Germline lookup yields CDR1 SGDLS and CDR2 YYNGEE. The chain's CDR3 is CASSIELAGDFYEQYF. The CDR3 DNA reads as TGTGCCAGCAGCATAGAACTAGCGGGGGACTTCTACGAGCAGTACTTC.

This clone was picked up many times. This chain connects TRBV5-5 to TRBJ1-3; a weak D match, TRBD1 (5 bases). Per germline, CDR1 SGHKS and CDR2 YYEKEE (reference sequence). The CDR3 is 16 amino acids. V shed 2 bases and J shed 1 base, with 13 bases lying between them. The DNA for the CDR3 is TGTGCCAGCAGCTTTGAACCTGACAGTTCTGGAAACACCATATATTTT. It specifies CASSFEPDSSGNTIYF.

The chain recombines TRBV7-6 with TRBJ1-3; tentatively, D is TRBD1 (6 bases). The CDR3 length is 16 residues. Trimming removed 0 bases from V and 4 bases from J, with 13 bases in between. The germline CDR1 and CDR2 sequences are SGHVS and FNYEAQ. In DNA, the CDR3 is TGTGCCAGCAGCTTAGCGACAGGCTTAGGGGGAAACACCATATATTTT. The encoded protein is CASSLATGLGGNTIYF.

This chain links TRBV5-1 with TRBJ1-1, with D possibly matching TRBD1 (5 bases). Trimming took 3 bases from V and 2 from J, leaving 11 bases between them. Germline values: CDR1 SGHRS, CDR2 YFSETQ. This CDR3 comprises 14 residues. The CDR3 DNA reads as TGCGCCAGCAGCTGGAGCGGGGCCAACACTGAAGCTTTCTTT. Translating it yields CASSWSGANTEAFF.

V usage is TRBV19 and J usage is TRBJ1-5, with 9 bases lining up with TRBD1. J lost 5 bases, V lost 2 bases, and 7 bases had no gene match. This CDR3 region has 16 residues. The germline gives CDR1 LNHDA, CDR2 SQIVND (reference sequence). The CDR3 sequence: CASSIREGQGYQPQHF. The DNA of the CDR3 is TGTGCCAGTAGTATAAGAGAGGGACAGGGCTATCAGCCCCAGCATTTT.

This clone has a single count. The V and J genes are TRBV7-6 and TRBJ2-1, with 10 bases identical to TRBD1. There are 16 residues in the CDR3. V gave up 0 bases and J gave up 6 bases; unmatched junction bases: 5. CDR1 and CDR2 from the germline V gene are SGHVS and FNYEAQ. The CDR3 is CASSLAGQGTTNEQFF. In nucleotides, the CDR3 is TGTGCCAGCAGCTTAGCGGGACAGGGGACCACCAATGAGCAGTTCTTC.